This is a list of T cell receptor beta chains from one sample in a study of CD8+ T cells in alopecia areata. Assay used: immunoSEQ multiplex PCR; TCRdb lists only in-frame clones, some missing. This table has approximately 180,000 clones, around 60% appearing once. The starting material was CD4+ T cells sorted from blood, obtained at week 0. These receptors originate from a human donor with alopecia areata. The CDR3 runs from the conserved cysteine through the conserved F or W. Each record gives: V gene, J gene, D gene, clone size, CDR3 DNA, CDR3 protein. D genes are given only for firm matches. Rows give clone size only sometimes, using once, few, many, or a class for an expanded clone.

TRBV6-5,TRBJ1-1,TRBD1,NA,TGTGCCAGCAGTTCCACGGGACAGGGGAGAACTGAAGCTTTCTTT,CASSSTGQGRTEAFF
TRBV6-5,TRBJ1-1,NA,NA,TGTGCCAGCAGCCGTACAGGGAACACTGAAGCTTTCTTT,CASSRTGNTEAFF
TRBV29-1,TRBJ2-6,TRBD1,NA,TGCAGCGTCCAAGGACAGGGGGCTGGGGCCAACGTCCTGACTTTC,CSVQGQGAGANVLTF
TRBV7-2,TRBJ1-1,NA,NA,TGTGCCAGCAGCGCCCGGGGCCGGGTCACTGAAGCTTTCTTT,CASSARGRVTEAFF
TRBV30,TRBJ2-2,TRBD1,NA,TGTGCCTGGAGTACCGGGACAGCGAACACCGGGGAGCTGTTTTTT,CAWSTGTANTGELFF
TRBV29-1,TRBJ1-2,NA,NA,TGCAGCGTTTTGGGGGGCGAGGGCTACACCTTC,CSVLGGEGYTF
TRBV4-1,TRBJ1-3,NA,NA,TGCGCCAGCAGCCAAGATCAATCTGGAAACACCATATATTTT,CASSQDQSGNTIYF
TRBV28,TRBJ1-2,NA,NA,TGTGCCAGCTCAGGAGTTCATAACTATGGCTACACCTTC,CASSGVHNYGYTF
TRBV18,TRBJ1-1,NA,NA,TGTGCCAGCTCACCAATAGCGAACACTGAAGCTTTCTTT,CASSPIANTEAFF
TRBV19,TRBJ1-1,NA,NA,TGTGCCAGTAGCAAGACAGACCTTAACACTGAAGCTTTCTTT,CASSKTDLNTEAFF
TRBV25-1,TRBJ1-2,NA,NA,TGTGCCAGCAGTGCGACTAAGAACTATGGCTACACCTTC,CASSATKNYGYTF
TRBV9,TRBJ2-3,NA,NA,TGTGCCAGCAGCGTACGAGGGGGGACGGATACGCAGTATTTT,CASSVRGGTDTQYF
TRBV30,TRBJ2-2,NA,few,TGTGCCTGGAGTGTTCAATTAAACACCGGGGAGCTGTTTTTT,CAWSVQLNTGELFF
TRBV30,TRBJ2-5,NA,NA,TGTGCCTGGAGTGTAAGCGGCCCCAGCGGAGAGACCCAGTACTTC,CAWSVSGPSGETQYF
TRBV7-2,TRBJ2-1,NA,NA,TGTGCCAGCAGCTTAGACCATGGCTACCAGAATGAGCAGTTCTTC,CASSLDHGYQNEQFF
TRBV9,TRBJ1-1,NA,NA,TGTGCCAGCAGCGTGCACGAATTGAACACTGAAGCTTTCTTT,CASSVHELNTEAFF
TRBV2,TRBJ2-3,NA,NA,TGTGCCAGCATGAAGCGGTACACAGATACGCAGTATTTT,CASMKRYTDTQYF
TRBV19,TRBJ1-6,TRBD1,NA,TGTGCCAGTAGTCTAGGGACAGGATACCATAATTCACCCCTCCACTTT,CASSLGTGYHNSPLHF
TRBV4-2,TRBJ2-5,TRBD2,NA,TGTGCCAGCAGCCAAGGCGGGGGGGCCGATGAGACCCAGTACTTC,CASSQGGGADETQYF
TRBV5-1,TRBJ2-4,TRBD1,NA,TGCGCCAGCAGCTTGTTACAGGGGGAAAACATTCAGTACTTC,CASSLLQGENIQYF
TRBV11-2,TRBJ2-2,TRBD1,NA,TGTGCCAGCACCGGGACAGTGAACACCGGGGAGCTGTTTTTT,CASTGTVNTGELFF
TRBV6-5,TRBJ2-7,NA,NA,TGTGCCAGCAGTTACAGGGACGGCGAGCAGTACTTC,CASSYRDGEQYF
TRBV10-3,TRBJ2-3,NA,NA,TGTGCCATCAGTGACGTCGGGGGCGGTACGCAGTATTTT,CAISDVGGGTQYF